The clone carrying this T cell receptor beta chain was seen only a few times. Its target is unknown. The PCR ran on 60 Vbeta and 13 Jbeta primers. Here immunoSEQ multiplex PCR was the method, and the copy in TCRdb shows in-frame clones only, minus some. The sample lists 250,000 to 350,000 clones, approximately 80% occurring once. These data come from a study of cytomegalovirus exposure and HLA in healthy donors. Looking at the study overall: Of all 360 or so donors who were genotyped, 75% to 85% belonged to the Caucasian-associated ancestry cluster. General study points: In a later analysis, several top co-occurrence clusters appeared linked to parvovirus B19, influenza, CMV and Epstein-Barr virus. There were reportedly fewer N-insertions in an Asian-associated ancestry cluster than the roughly 670-donor mean, in a later analysis.

With 3 bases removed from V and 2 bases from J, the gap between germline ends came to 17 bases. This CDR3 contains 16 residues. CDR1 is SNHLY, CDR2 FYNNEI, per germline. The specimen was PBMCs. The clonotype comes from a girl aged 2-10 years in good health and CMV-seronegative. The V and J genes are TRBV2 and TRBJ2-7; the D gene is possibly TRBD2 (7 bases). DNA of the CDR3: TGTGCCAGCAGTGAGAGGGGGGGGAACACGGCCTACGAGCAGTACTTC. Its translation: CASSERGGNTAYEQYF.